The sequence of this T cell receptor beta chain was determined in a study of blood T cell repertoires in COVID-19 (dated by TCRdb to about 2020). Some background on the complete study: Samples from collaborators originated in the United States, Italy and Spain and spanned both the acute and convalescent phases of COVID-19. A de-identified subject ID, COVID-19 status, age in years and sex were almost always included in the sample metadata. The prospective study material was composed of cDNA or gDNA derived from T cells, B-cell-depleted T cells, or PBMCs. Deeply sampled blood TCRbeta repertoires from subjects exposed to, actively infected with, or recovered from COVID-19 were included in the dataset. Where available, HLA class I and class II types were obtained from metadata supplied by the sample provider rather than from assay-based typing. Samples were obtained from the ongoing ImmuneRACE study (first 160 participants) and from 1,000 to 1,500 subjects provided by 6 global collaborators. The repertoires were released in a freely available public database intended as a resource for research on the immune response to SARS-CoV-2. Overall results and qualifications from the work: How much clinical and demographic metadata was included differed by source and by participant, and the metadata was provided uncurated.

In regard to this clone: No cognate antigen has been identified for it. Base qualities are not at hand, and no much larger clone is one base apart.

TCRbeta CDR3 regions were amplified from genomic DNA using the immunoSEQ Assay, a bias-controlled multiplex PCR. The original methods were these. The number of nucleated cells in each sample was estimated from the amplification of reference gene primers within the assay. To quantify the absolute abundance of each unique TCRbeta CDR3 rearrangement, sequence reads were collapsed and filtered. For each sample, productive Simpson clonality was calculated by taking the square root of Simpson's diversity index across productive rearrangements. What TCRdb holds here is the immuneACCESS table cut down to in-frame rearrangements. Part of the clones is not present; checked against another copy, under half of the missing clones reflect an unresolved V gene, and the others are unexplained. The D gene and trimming were derived from the DNA, and the V and J assignments and clone size from that table. The sample records fewer than 450,000 clones, 88% of which are singletons. The top ten hold roughly 2% of the sample.

Reading from cysteine to phenylalanine, the CDR3 counts 14 amino acids. The sequence is cut down to CDR3 DNA, 42 bases in frame from base 1. From V the trimming removes 5 bases and from J it removes 4 bases, while the gene matches leave 7 bases of the junction unaccounted for. Via the germline V gene (reference sequence), CDR1 is LNHDA and CDR2 SQIVND. Participants in the prospective study were aged 18 to 89 years, lived in some 24 United States geographic areas, and enrolled through a virtual design. In the prospective study, participants were assigned to cohorts based on the clinical history participants reported in a screening survey and a study questionnaire. Mobile phlebotomists in the prospective study collected whole blood, serum and a nasopharyngeal or oropharyngeal swab from every participant. Additional blood draws and questionnaires over a 2-month period could optionally be provided by prospective study participants. Prospective study blood samples were shipped either frozen or at room temperature before DNA extraction.

Input material: PBMCs or T cells enriched from blood (not recorded which). This TCR came from a woman in her 40s with acute COVID-19. This sequence uses TRBV19 and TRBJ1-1; 7 junctional bases match TRBD1. In nucleotide form, the sequence is TGTGCCAGTAGTTTGACAGGGCAGAGCACTGAAGCTTTCTTT. The encoded protein is CASSLTGQSTEAFF.